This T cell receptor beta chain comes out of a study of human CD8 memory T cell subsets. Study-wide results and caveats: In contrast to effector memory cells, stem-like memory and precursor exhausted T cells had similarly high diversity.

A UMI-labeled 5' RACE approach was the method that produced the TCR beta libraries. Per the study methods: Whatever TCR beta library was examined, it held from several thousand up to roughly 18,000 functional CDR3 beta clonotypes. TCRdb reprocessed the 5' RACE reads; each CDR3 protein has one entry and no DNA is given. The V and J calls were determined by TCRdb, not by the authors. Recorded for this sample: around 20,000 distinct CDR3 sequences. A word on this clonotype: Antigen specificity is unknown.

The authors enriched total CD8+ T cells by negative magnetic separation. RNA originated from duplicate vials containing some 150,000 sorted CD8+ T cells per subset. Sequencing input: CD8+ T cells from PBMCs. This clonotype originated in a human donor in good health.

The CDR3 loop is CASFTGAGRYEQYF. The chain combines TRBV12-3 or TRBV12-4 with TRBJ2-7; there is no DNA to check the TCRdb D call of TRBD1. This CDR3 comprises 14 residues.